This TCR beta chain was recovered during a study of spatial heterogeneity in lung cancer (dated by TCRdb to about 2019). In terms of the full investigation: Beta-chain transcripts were consistently detected in greater numbers than alpha-chain transcripts, which likely reflected higher beta-chain transcript abundance. Both alpha and beta chains were TCR-sequenced in approximately 200 tumor regions, under 85 matched nontumor lung samples and around 54 PBMC samples obtained at surgery. In non-small cell lung cancer, the study quantitatively compared TCR alpha and beta repertoires across several tumor regions, matched nontumor lung, and blood. In the raw uncorrected reads, each unique combination of TCR and UMI appeared more than ten times on average. Nonsynonymous mutation counts, determined by whole-exome sequencing of tumor tissue, were related to TCR repertoire features.

General conclusions and limits of the study: Additional single-cell paired TCR alpha and beta sequencing was considered necessary to confirm, at a functional level, the hypothesis that regional TCRs recognize regional mutations.

In light of the paper, this sample's time point label describes: sample taken at primary tumor resection. Samples were obtained from roughly 72 patients with early-stage, untreated non-small cell lung cancer from the lung TRACERx cohort. For TCR sequencing, whole RNA was extracted from tumor and nontumor lung tissue, or from cryopreserved PBMC samples, and no cell sorting was done. Only patients with enough RNA available from two or more tumor regions were chosen for TCR sequencing. Before selection, tumor and adjacent nontumor lung specimens were reviewed by a lung pathologist. Judged by its sample share, this clonotype qualifies as large (0.1 to 1%). What this receptor recognizes is not known. No base quality information exists; no much larger clone differs at one position. Library generation was performed with 5' RACE. TCRdb records NextSeq 500 as the sequencer. The TCR library protocol attached a unique molecular identifier to each TCR cDNA molecule to allow correction of PCR and sequencing errors. The original pipeline was this. TCR identification, UMI-based error correction and CDR3 extraction were performed with Decombinator tools. TCRs above a frequency of 2 per 1,000, corresponding to the top 1% of the tumor frequency distribution, were defined as expanded. Renyi diversity was calculated using the R vegan package after each repertoire was subsampled 100 times to 5,000 TCRs. CDR3 similarity networks were constructed using string-kernel similarity of amino acid triplets, with links drawn between CDR3s whose pairwise similarity was above 0.82. The raw public data were reprocessed by TCRdb itself: fastp quality trimming at Q25, MiXCR clonotype calling, in-frame beta chains only. Rows merge per CDR3 protein into single entries with the most common DNA and genes. The V and J calls come from TCRdb's annotation, not from the publication. This sample lists 2,500 to 3,000 distinct CDR3 sequences; around 2.9% were detected once. Clones ranked in the top ten supply approximately 25% of the sample.

The CDR3 holds 12 amino acids from the cysteine to the phenylalanine. Only the CDR3 part of the read is kept: 36 bases, read in frame from the first base. For this chain, trimming is 4 bases at the V end and 12 bases at the J end, and the number of junction bases without a gene match is 7. In the germline V gene (reference sequence), CDR1 corresponds to LGHDT and CDR2 to YNNKEL. The source was normal lung tissue next to the tumor, collected at surgery. This sequence was found in a male donor with early-stage non-small cell lung cancer. The rearrangement joined TRBV3-1 to TRBJ2-3; TRBD2 matches 7 bases in the middle. The nucleotide sequence is TGTGCCAGCAGCCCCACCGGGACTATCCAGTATTTT. It translates to CASSPTGTIQYF.